This TCR beta chain was sequenced during a study of T cell responses to AZD1222 COVID-19 vaccine. Findings of the study overall: In a largely white British group with more females than males, clonal diversity was possibly underestimated. Spike-specific TCR breadth and depth grew following two AZD1222 doses. Just 5 to 7 people given AZD1222 tested seropositive at baseline.

The CDR3 contains 14 residues. Germline values: CDR1 SGHRS, CDR2 YFSETQ. Trimming took 4 bases from V and 4 from J, leaving 14 bases between them. Profiling relied on immunoSEQ multiplex PCR, and the TCRdb table lists in-frame clones only, not all of them. This table holds fewer than 150,000 clones, approximately 90% found once. Concerning this clone itself: Antigen specificity is unknown.

The receptor was isolated from an adult in good health. The rearrangement links TRBV5-1 to TRBJ1-1; TRBD1 is a possible D gene (5 bases). The sample consisted of peripheral blood, taken on day 0 of AZD1222 vaccination. The CDR3 region has the DNA TGCGCCAGCAGCAGAGAAGGGGCGAGCACTGAAGCTTTCTTT. This sequence encodes CASSREGASTEAFF.